The 19 T cell receptor beta chains below come from one sample, sequenced in a study of tumor-infiltrating lymphocytes in oesophageal squamous cell carcinoma. TCRdb processed the PCR reads anew with MiXCR; each CDR3 protein has one entry. The profile shows 9,500 to 15,000 distinct CDR3 sequences, 54% of them singletons. Sequenced input: esophageal tumor tissue. The source of these receptors is a female donor with esophageal squamous cell carcinoma.

The rearrangement uses TRBV7-6 and TRBJ2-1; possibly TRBD1 or TRBD2 for D (6 bases each). The CDR3 sequence is 14 residues long. Germline CDR1 and CDR2: SGHVS and FNYEAQ. V gave up 7 bases and J gave up 7 bases, with 17 bases separating them. CDR3 bases: TGTGCCAGCATCCCTTCGGGGGCTCGGAATGAGCAGTTCTTC. Translated, it gives CASIPSGARNEQFF.

DNA for the CDR3: TGTGCCAGCATGCCTGAGGGCACCTACGAGCAGTACTTC. Amino acid sequence: CASMPEGTYEQYF. The chain is built from TRBV6-9 and TRBJ2-5, with a weak D call TRBD2 (5 bases). The DNA end is more similar to TRBJ2-7, so the J call may be wrong. The CDR3 is 13 residues long. Looked up from germline, CDR1 is MNHGY and CDR2 is SVAAGI.

The chain recombines TRBV10-3 with TRBJ2-5; 9 nucleotides match TRBD1. V dropped 4 bases and J dropped 3; count of bases not matched to a gene: 12. Germline-derived CDR1 and CDR2 are ENHRY and SYGVKD. This CDR3 is 17 amino acids long. The CDR3 loop is CAISVSQGAGLKETQYF. The DNA for the CDR3 is TGTGCCATCAGTGTTTCACAGGGGGCAGGGTTAAAAGAGACCCAGTACTTC.

Regarding this clonotype: Lacking the conserved final phenylalanine or tryptophan, this CDR3 likely reflects a read error. The J gene is TRBJ2-1, the V gene TRBV7-3; 7 bases align to TRBD2. CDR1 and CDR2 (germline): SGHTA, FQGTGA. The V and J ends lost 4 bases and 9 bases, in that order; junction bases with no gene match: 12. The CDR3 contains 15 residues. CDR3 bases: TGTGCCAGCAGCTCCCCTGGACTAGGTCGGACTGAGCAGTTCTTG. The encoded protein is CASSSPGLGRTEQFL.

The chain couples TRBV7-8 to TRBJ2-1; TRBD1 agrees at 9 bases. V was clipped by 1 base and J by 4 bases; unmatched bases: 2. CDR3 length equals 15 residues. CDR1 is SGHVS, CDR2 FQNEAQ, per germline. The CDR3 region is CASSLEQGAYNEQFF. CDR3 sequence (DNA): TGTGCCAGCAGCTTAGAACAGGGGGCGTACAATGAGCAGTTCTTC.

The V call is TRBV6-4, the J call TRBJ2-2; D ambiguous. CDR1 is MRHNA, CDR2 SNTAGT, per germline. The CDR3 loop spans 14 amino acids. The germline V and J ends were trimmed by 5 bases and 5 bases, with 12 bases remaining between them. The CDR3 sequence is CASSWEAGTGELFF. CDR3 DNA sequence: TGTGCCAGCAGTTGGGAAGCAGGAACCGGGGAGCTGTTTTTT.

Sample share makes this clonotype hyperexpanded. The chain couples TRBV7-3 to TRBJ2-7; TRBD1 aligns across 9 bases. This CDR3 has 15 amino acids. Germline values: CDR1 SGHTA, CDR2 FQGTGA. V was clipped by 1 base and J by 5 bases; unmatched bases: 6. The CDR3 loop reads CASSLNWGQGNEQYF. CDR3 coding DNA: TGTGCCAGCAGCTTAAACTGGGGACAGGGAAACGAGCAGTACTTC.

This clonotype appeared many times. This sequence joins TRBV27 and TRBJ2-2; 7 bases fit TRBD1. V lost 2 bases, J lost 5 bases, and 2 bases stayed unmatched. Germline CDR1 reads MNHEY; CDR2 reads SMNVEV (reference sequence). This CDR3 has 14 amino acids. This CDR3 is CASSLQGETGELFF. The CDR3 DNA reads as TGTGCCAGCAGTTTACAGGGGGAAACCGGGGAGCTGTTTTTT.

This clonotype was seen a single time. This likely comes from a read error, as the CDR3 has no conserved phenylalanine or tryptophan at its end. The DNA is left out, because the CDR3 cannot be placed on it with certainty; the CDR3 is given as TCRdb lists it. The V and J genes are TRBV7-6 and TRBJ2-3; TRBD1, the D gene given by the table, was not confirmed from the DNA. The CDR3 spans 17 amino acids, including both terminal residues. Germline CDR1 and CDR2: SGHVS and FNYEAQ. The CDR3 is CASSLRAVAYNEQFFGP.

The J gene is TRBJ2-7, the V gene TRBV7-8; TRBD1 agrees at 11 bases. The J call may be faulty, since TRBJ2-5 better matches the DNA end. CDR1 and CDR2 (germline): SGHVS, FQNEAQ. This CDR3 is 15 amino acids long. Here the CDR3 DNA reads TGTGCCAGCAGCTTAGGGACAGGGGGCTTGGAGACCCAGTACTTC. Translating it yields CASSLGTGGLETQYF.

There are many counts of this clonotype. Possible read error: a much larger clone is one base away. The rearrangement links TRBV7-6 to TRBJ2-5, with D hard to call. The germline V and J ends were trimmed by 2 bases and 11 bases, with 15 bases remaining between them. The germline CDR1 and CDR2 sequences are SGHVS and FNYEAQ. The CDR3 consists of 13 residues. This chain's CDR3 is CASSLTRYNEQYF. The CDR3 DNA reads TGTGCCAGCAGCTTAACCAGATACAATGAGCAGTACTTC.

The rearrangement uses TRBV6-5 and TRBJ1-6, with unresolved D. Trimming shortened V by 4 bases and J by 6 bases, and 10 bases separated the two germline ends. The CDR3 spans 14 residues. Germline values: CDR1 MNHEY, CDR2 SVGAGI. The DNA for the CDR3 is TGTGCCAGCAGTTTCGGAGGGTCTAATTCACCCCTCCACTTT. Protein product: CASSFGGSNSPLHF.

This chain connects TRBV28 to TRBJ1-2, with D hard to call. V was clipped by 2 bases and J by 8 bases, with 18 bases between them. The CDR3 has 15 amino acids. Germline loops: CDR1 MDHEN, CDR2 SYDVKM. The CDR3 region has the DNA TGTGCCAGCAGTTTAGGATGGCACGGAGGTCGGGGCTACACCTTC. Protein: CASSLGWHGGRGYTF.

This clonotype was observed at least ten times. The chain couples TRBV11-2 to TRBJ1-2; D is undetermined. Germline V gives CDR1 SGHAT, CDR2 FQNNGV. The CDR3 spans 14 residues. The V and J ends lost 0 bases and 4 bases respectively, with 9 bases between them. The CDR3 DNA follows: TGTGCCAGCAGCTTAGATATGGGAGTCTATGGCTACACCTTC. The encoded protein is CASSLDMGVYGYTF. The entire variable domain, with the rest obtained from reference TRBV11-2 and TRBJ1-2, is as follows: EAGVAQSPRYKIIEKRQSVAFWCNPISGHATLYWYQQILGQGPKLLIQFQNNGVVDDSQLPKDRFSAERLKGVDSTLKIQPAKLEDSAVYLCASSLDMGVYGYTFGSGTRLTVV.

By sample share, this clonotype is medium-sized. This chain links TRBV6-1 with TRBJ2-1, with 8 bases matching TRBD2. Germline V gene data show CDR1 as MNHNS and CDR2 as SASEGT. CDR3 length: 14 amino acids. With 7 bases clipped from V and 4 bases from J, the junction kept 6 bases outside the gene matches. The CDR3 DNA is TGTGCCAGCAAGGCTAGCGGGTTTTACAATGAGCAGTTCTTC. It yields the protein CASKASGFYNEQFF.

The V and J genes are TRBV7-2 and TRBJ1-2; the D gene is possibly TRBD1 (5 bases). The CDR3 has 14 residues. The V and J ends lost 1 base and 0 bases respectively, with 6 bases between them. Per germline, CDR1 SGHTA and CDR2 FQGNSA. CDR3 protein: CASSLGGTNYGYTF. The DNA for the CDR3 is TGTGCCAGCAGCTTAGGGGGGACTAACTATGGCTACACCTTC.

The chain links TRBV7-2 to TRBJ2-1; 9 bases are shared with TRBD2. This CDR3 contains 15 residues. CDR1 is SGHTA, CDR2 FQGNSA, per germline. Germline trimming cut 0 bases from V and 4 bases from J; bases unmatched to any gene: 1. The CDR3 region is CASSLATSGYNEQFF. In nucleotides, the CDR3 is TGTGCCAGCAGCTTAGCAACTAGCGGGTACAATGAGCAGTTCTTC.

The genes are TRBV7-8 and TRBJ1-5, with D hard to call. The length of the CDR3 is 14 residues. In germline, CDR1 is SGHVS, CDR2 FQNEAQ. Trimming stripped 3 bases from V and 1 base from J, with 7 bases between. CDR3 sequence reads: CASSLQQSNQPQHF. Here the CDR3 DNA reads TGTGCCAGCAGCTTGCAACAGAGCAATCAGCCCCAGCATTTT.

This clonotype was observed a few times. V usage is TRBV6-1 and J usage is TRBJ2-5, with 7 bases fitting TRBD2. From germline, CDR1 is MNHNS and CDR2 SASEGT. The CDR3 loop spans 16 amino acids. V trimming: 6 bases; J trimming: 11 bases; junction bases outside the gene matches: 21. The CDR3 here is CASRESGASSYNEQYF. CDR3 nucleotides: TGTGCCAGCAGGGAAAGCGGGGCAAGCTCCTACAATGAGCAGTACTTC.